The 15 T cell receptor beta chains reported below all come from one sample, sequenced in a study of T cell responses to AZD1222 COVID-19 vaccine. Libraries were prepared by immunoSEQ multiplex PCR; TCRdb keeps only in-frame clonotypes and omits some of them. The repertoire has roughly 110,000 clones, 70% to 90% of them found once; the top ten carry around 4.7%. Sequenced material: peripheral blood, taken 28 days after the second AZD1222 dose. These receptors originate from an adult who received the AZD1222 COVID-19 vaccine.

The V gene is TRBV7-8, the J gene TRBJ1-5, with a possible D match to TRBD1 (5 bases). Trimming removed 1 base from V and 2 bases from J, with 12 bases in between. Germline lookup yields CDR1 SGHVS and CDR2 FQNEAQ. This CDR3 contains 16 residues. DNA of the CDR3: TGTGCCAGCAGCTTAGTGGTCCCCAGGGGCAATCAGCCCCAGCATTTT. Protein sequence: CASSLVVPRGNQPQHF.

The rearrangement uses TRBV9 and TRBJ1-1; TRBD1 might be the D (6 bases). Germline CDR1 reads SGDLS; CDR2 reads YYNGEE. Between the trimmed V and J ends, which lost 3 bases and 5 bases, there was a span of 20 bases. This CDR3 has 16 residues. CDR3 region: CASSAQGQLKSTEAFF. The DNA of the CDR3 is TGTGCCAGCAGCGCTCAGGGGCAATTAAAGTCTACTGAAGCTTTCTTT.

On this clone itself: At the DNA level, this CDR3 is encoded by other sequences in the same sample as well. The V and J genes are TRBV18 and TRBJ1-4; D gene unclear. Trimming took off 5 bases at V and 0 bases at J, with 4 bases between the two ends. The CDR3 consists of 13 residues. Germline CDR1 and CDR2: KGHSH and LQKENI. The CDR3 DNA is TGTGCCAGCTCAGACACAACTAATGAAAAACTGTTTTTT. This encodes CASSDTTNEKLFF.

This chain connects TRBV2 to TRBJ1-5, with D tentatively TRBD1 (5 bases). The CDR3 covers 11 residues. The germline CDR1 and CDR2 sequences are SNHLY and FYNNEI. V was pared by 6 bases and J by 12 bases, with 12 bases between. The CDR3 protein is CASSLRDFQHF. CDR3 in DNA: TGTGCCAGCAGCCTCCGGGACTTCCAGCATTTT.

This sequence joins TRBV3-1 (or the pseudogene TRBV3-2) and TRBJ2-7, with 9 nucleotides matching TRBD1. This CDR3 region has 15 residues. Germline V gene lookup returns CDR1 LGHDT and CDR2 YNNKEL (reference sequence). J was trimmed by 0 bases and V by 2 bases; bases with no gene match: 2. CDR3 nucleotide sequence: TGTGCCAGCAGCCAACCGGGACAGGGCTCCTACGAGCAGTACTTC. Translating it yields CASSQPGQGSYEQYF.

The rearrangement joins TRBV30 to TRBJ2-1, with 10 positions matching TRBD1. Germline CDR1 and CDR2: GTSNPN and SVGIG (reference sequence). CDR3 length: 14 residues. V gave up 1 base and J gave up 5 bases; unmatched junction bases: 2. The CDR3 DNA sequence: TGTGCCTGGAGTGGCGGGACAGGGGACAATGAGCAGTTCTTC. Protein sequence: CAWSGGTGDNEQFF. The variable domain in full, completed from reference TRBV30 and TRBJ2-1, reads SQTIHQWPATLVQPVGSPLSLECTVEGTSNPNLYWYRQAAGRGLQLLFYSVGIGQISSEVPQNLSASRPQDRQFILSSKKLLLSDSGFYLCAWSGGTGDNEQFFGPGTRLTVL.

V is TRBV2 and J is TRBJ1-2; 7 bases are shared with TRBD1. V dropped 10 bases and J dropped 4; count of bases not matched to a gene: 6. This CDR3 spans 12 amino acids. Germline V gene data show CDR1 as SNHLY and CDR2 as FYNNEI. The CDR3 DNA is TGTGCCACCCCGGCAGGGGGCTATGGCTACACCTTC. The encoded protein is CATPAGGYGYTF.

The genes are TRBV9 and TRBJ1-3; D perhaps matches TRBD1 (6 bases). Per germline, CDR1 SGDLS and CDR2 YYNGEE. This CDR3 is built from 14 residues. Trimming took off 0 bases at V and 4 bases at J, with 8 bases between the two ends. CDR3 amino acids: CASSVDREGNTIYF. The CDR3 DNA reads TGTGCCAGCAGCGTAGACAGGGAGGGAAACACCATATATTTT.

The V gene is TRBV5-1, the J gene TRBJ2-5, with 8 bases aligning to TRBD1. The ends lost 0 bases at V and 5 bases at J; junction bases unmatched: 3. The CDR3 length is 14 residues. Germline lookup yields CDR1 SGHRS and CDR2 YFSETQ. The DNA for the CDR3 is TGCGCCAGCAGCTTGGGCAGGGGGCGGGAGACCCAGTACTTC. Protein sequence: CASSLGRGRETQYF.

The chain combines TRBV19 with TRBJ2-7; D is possibly TRBD1 (6 bases). The V gene's germline CDR1 is LNHDA and CDR2 SQIVND (reference sequence). The CDR3 is made up of 13 amino acids. Trimming took off 4 bases at V and 0 bases at J, with 7 bases between the two ends. The CDR3 nucleotides read TGTGCCAGTAGTAAACAGGGCTCCTACGAGCAGTACTTC. Translated, it gives CASSKQGSYEQYF. The whole variable domain, filled in from reference TRBV19 and TRBJ2-7, reads DGGITQSPKYLFRKEGQNVTLSCEQNLNHDAMYWYRQDPGQGLRLIYYSQIVNDFQKGDIAEGYSVSREKKESFPLTVTSAQKNPTAFYLCASSKQGSYEQYFGPGTRLTVT.

The gene calls are TRBV18 and TRBJ2-1; D possibly corresponds to TRBD1 (7 bases). This CDR3 is 17 amino acids long. Trimming pared 6 bases from V and 0 bases from J, leaving 18 bases between. Germline V gene sequence: CDR1 KGHSH, CDR2 LQKENI. CDR3 in DNA: TGTGCCAGCTCGCGGGATGTGGGACAGACCTCCTACAATGAGCAGTTCTTC. Translated, it gives CASSRDVGQTSYNEQFF.

This sequence joins TRBV10-3 and TRBJ1-4; TRBD1 might be the D (6 bases). This CDR3 spans 13 amino acids. Trimming cost V 6 bases and J 4 bases, with 9 bases left between them. Germline values: CDR1 ENHRY, CDR2 SYGVKD. The CDR3 loop reads CAISGQNNEKLFF. As DNA, the CDR3 is TGTGCCATCAGCGGACAGAATAATGAAAAACTGTTTTTT.

The chain employs TRBV5-5 and TRBJ2-7; 7 bases are shared with TRBD2. The CDR3 length is 11 residues. Germline lookup yields CDR1 SGHKS and CDR2 YYEKEE (reference sequence). V was pared by 3 bases and J by 6 bases, with 0 bases of the junction left unmatched. Here the CDR3 DNA reads TGTGCCAGCAGCTGGGGGGGCGAGCAGTACTTC. Amino acids: CASSWGGEQYF.

The rearrangement links TRBV6-4 to TRBJ2-3; D is undetermined. The CDR3 sequence is 13 residues long. Looked up from germline, CDR1 is MRHNA and CDR2 is SNTAGT. Trimming left V 0 bases short and J 3 bases short, with 4 bases between. The CDR3 region is CASSDSATDTQYF. As DNA, the CDR3 is TGTGCCAGCAGTGACTCTGCGACAGATACGCAGTATTTT.

This CDR3 reads CASSLNRGGGGYTF. The CDR3 DNA is TGTGCCAGCAGTTTAAATCGGGGGGGAGGAGGCTACACCTTC. The chain is built from TRBV27 and TRBJ1-2; weak D call: TRBD1 (5 bases). In germline, CDR1 is MNHEY, CDR2 SMNVEV (reference sequence). V was pared by 2 bases and J by 8 bases, with 15 bases between. The CDR3 has 14 amino acids.